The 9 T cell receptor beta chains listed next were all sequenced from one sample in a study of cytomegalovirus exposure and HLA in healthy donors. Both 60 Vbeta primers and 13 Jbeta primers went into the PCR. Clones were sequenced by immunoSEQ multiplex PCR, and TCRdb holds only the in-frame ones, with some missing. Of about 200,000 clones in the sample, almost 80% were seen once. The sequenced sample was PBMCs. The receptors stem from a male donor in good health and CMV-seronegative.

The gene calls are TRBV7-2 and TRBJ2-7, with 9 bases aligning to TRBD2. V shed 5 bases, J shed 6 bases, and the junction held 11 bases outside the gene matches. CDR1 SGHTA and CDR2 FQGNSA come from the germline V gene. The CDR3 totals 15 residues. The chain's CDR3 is CASSPERGARLEQYF. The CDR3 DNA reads TGTGCCAGCAGCCCCGAGCGGGGGGCGCGGCTCGAGCAGTACTTC. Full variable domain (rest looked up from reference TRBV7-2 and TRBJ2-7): GAGVSQSPSNKVTEKGKDVELRCDPISGHTALYWYRQSLGQGLEFLIYFQGNSAPDKSGLPSDRFSAERTGGSVSTLTIQRTQQEDSAVYLCASSPERGARLEQYFGPGTRLTVT.

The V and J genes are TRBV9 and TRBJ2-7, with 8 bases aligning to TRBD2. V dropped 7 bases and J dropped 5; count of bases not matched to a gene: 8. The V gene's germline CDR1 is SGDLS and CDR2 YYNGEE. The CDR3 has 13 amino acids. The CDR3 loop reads CASSSGSYDEQYF. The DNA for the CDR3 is TGTGCCAGCTCGAGCGGGAGTTACGACGAGCAGTACTTC.

CDR3 nucleotides: TGTGCCAGCAGCCAAGATCTCCGGGGAGCAAATAACATTCAGTACTTC. Translated: CASSQDLRGANNIQYF. The chain couples TRBV4-2 to TRBJ2-4, with a possible D match to TRBD2 (5 bases). There are 16 residues in the CDR3. The germline V gene has CDR1 LGHNA and CDR2 YNFKEQ. Trimming shortened V by 0 bases and J by 7 bases, and 16 bases separated the two germline ends.

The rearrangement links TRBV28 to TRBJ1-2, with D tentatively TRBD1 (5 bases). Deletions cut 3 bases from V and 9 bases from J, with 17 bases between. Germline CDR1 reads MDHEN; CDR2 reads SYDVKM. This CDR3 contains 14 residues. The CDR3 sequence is CASSFPGQGESYTF. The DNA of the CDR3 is TGTGCCAGCAGTTTCCCAGGCCAAGGGGAAAGCTACACCTTC.

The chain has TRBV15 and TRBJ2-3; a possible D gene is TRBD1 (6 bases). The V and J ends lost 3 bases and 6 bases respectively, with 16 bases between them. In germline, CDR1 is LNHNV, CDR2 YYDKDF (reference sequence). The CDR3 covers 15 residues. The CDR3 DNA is TGTGCCACCAGCAGGCCTTGGGGGCTCTCCGATACGCAGTATTTT. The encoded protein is CATSRPWGLSDTQYF. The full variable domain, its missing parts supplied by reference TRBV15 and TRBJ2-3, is DAMVIQNPRYQVTQFGKPVTLSCSQTLNHNVMYWYQQKSSQAPKLLFHYYDKDFNNEADTPDNFQSRRPNTSFCFLDIRSPGLGDTAMYLCATSRPWGLSDTQYFGPGTRLTVL.

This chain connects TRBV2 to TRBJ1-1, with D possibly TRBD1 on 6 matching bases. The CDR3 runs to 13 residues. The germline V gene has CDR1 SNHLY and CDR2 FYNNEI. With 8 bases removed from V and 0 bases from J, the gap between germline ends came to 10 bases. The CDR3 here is CASPSGVNTEAFF. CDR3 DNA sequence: TGTGCCAGCCCTTCAGGGGTGAACACTGAAGCTTTCTTT.

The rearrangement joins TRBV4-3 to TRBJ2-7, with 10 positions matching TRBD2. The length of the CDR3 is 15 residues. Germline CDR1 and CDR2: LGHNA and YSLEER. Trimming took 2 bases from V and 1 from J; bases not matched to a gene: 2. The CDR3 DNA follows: TGCGCCAGCAGCCAACAGGGACTAGCGTCCTACGAGCAGTACTTC. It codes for CASSQQGLASYEQYF.

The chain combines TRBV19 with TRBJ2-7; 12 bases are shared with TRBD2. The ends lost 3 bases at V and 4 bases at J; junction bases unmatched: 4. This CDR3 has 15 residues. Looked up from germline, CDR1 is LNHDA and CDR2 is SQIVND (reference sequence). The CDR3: CASSIDTSGRYEQYF. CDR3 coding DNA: TGTGCCAGTAGTATCGACACTAGCGGGAGGTACGAGCAGTACTTC.

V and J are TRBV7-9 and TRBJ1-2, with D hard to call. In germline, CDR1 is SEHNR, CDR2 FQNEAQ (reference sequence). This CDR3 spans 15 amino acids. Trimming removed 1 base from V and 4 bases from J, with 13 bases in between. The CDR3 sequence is CASSLGRLSSYGYTF. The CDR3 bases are TGTGCCAGCAGCTTAGGGCGGCTCTCGAGCTATGGCTACACCTTC.